The clone carrying this TCR beta chain turned up a few times. Its target is unknown. This entry belongs to a study of T cell repertoires in cytomegalovirus infection. Turning to the study itself: HLA-C-restricted CMV epitopes, recently identified, and well-studied HLA-B-restricted ones were used by the study. An indication of both CMV infection and matching HLA type came from public TCR beta signatures. Study-wide results and limits: Clonotype analysis showed dominance of the ex vivo response by HLA-C-restricted CMV-specific TCR beta clonotypes. Summed frequency of shared TCR beta families picked out CMV carriers who also had the relevant HLA.

TCRdb processed the reads anew with MiXCR; each CDR3 protein has one entry. The table includes 800,000 to 950,000 distinct CDR3 sequences, about 31% detected once. CDR1 DFQATT and CDR2 SNEGSKA come from the germline V gene (reference sequence). With 1 base removed from V and 1 base from J, the gap between germline ends came to 14 bases. The CDR3 sequence is 16 residues long. The sequence was collected from a human donor in good health (CMV status not recorded). Some clones in this sample may be carry-over from other donors' samples. The sample here was cultured CD8+ T cells from PBMCs, taken from culture after CMV antigen stimulation. V gene TRBV20-1 combines with J gene TRBJ1-5; the D gene is possibly TRBD1 (6 bases). The CDR3 DNA follows: TGCAGTGCTAGAGGTACCGGGACACCAAGCAATCAGCCCCAGCATTTT. It is translated as CSARGTGTPSNQPQHF.